These 14 T cell receptor beta chains came from one sample sequenced in a study of T-cell reconstitution after alpha-beta-depleted transplantation in children. Using unique molecular identifiers, the investigators prepared the TCRbeta library. TCRdb redid the calling of the PCR reads with MiXCR, one entry per CDR3 protein. Among 250,000 or so distinct CDR3 sequences listed, more than 20% were seen once. The source material was PBMCs, mostly from graft donor cells, sampled 360 days after TCRalphabeta/CD19-depleted stem cell transplant. The receptors come from a female patient under 10 years old who had a stem cell transplant for congenital amegakaryocytic thrombocytopenia, so the T cells may come from the graft donor.

J is TRBJ1-3 and V is TRBV3-1; 7 bases map to TRBD1. There are 15 residues in the CDR3. V shed 3 bases, J shed 2 bases, and the junction held 4 bases outside the gene matches. The germline V gene encodes CDR1 LGHDT and CDR2 YNNKEL (reference sequence). As DNA, the CDR3 is TGTGCCAGCAGCCAGCTAGGGACAGCTGGAAACACCATATATTTT. Its protein is CASSQLGTAGNTIYF.

This sequence joins TRBV7-9 and TRBJ1-1, with 9 positions matching TRBD1. Germline-derived CDR1 and CDR2 are SEHNR and FQNEAQ (reference sequence). The V segment lost 4 bases and the J segment 4 bases; nucleotides outside the gene matches: 7. The CDR3 length is 15 residues. The CDR3 protein is CASSSIGQGITEAFF. For the CDR3, the DNA is TGTGCCAGCAGCTCAATAGGACAGGGGATCACTGAAGCTTTCTTT. The variable domain in full, completed from reference TRBV7-9 and TRBJ1-1, reads DTGVSQNPRHKITKRGQNVTFRCDPISEHNRLYWYRQTLGQGPEFLTYFQNEAQLEKSRLLSDRFSAERPKGSFSTLEIQRTEQGDSAMYLCASSSIGQGITEAFFGQGTRLTVV.

There are many counts of this clonotype. The rearrangement uses TRBV30 and TRBJ2-1; D is ambiguous. Between the trimmed V and J ends, which lost 2 bases and 1 base, there was a span of 9 bases. Germline assignment: CDR1 GTSNPN and CDR2 SVGIG (reference sequence). The CDR3 extends over 14 amino acids. The CDR3 DNA reads as TGTGCCTGGAGTAAGGATTATTCCTACAATGAGCAGTTCTTC. It translates to CAWSKDYSYNEQFF.

This clonotype has a count of ten or more. The rearrangement links TRBV15 to TRBJ2-5; no firm D call. Germline CDR1 is LNHNV and CDR2 is YYDKDF (reference sequence). Deletions cut 0 bases from V and 5 bases from J, with 7 bases between. CDR3 size: 13 residues. CDR3 sequence reads: CATSRDLVETQYF. CDR3 DNA sequence: TGTGCCACCAGCAGAGACCTAGTGGAGACCCAGTACTTC.

This clonotype was seen many times. The chain joins TRBV3-1 to TRBJ2-5, with 8 bases that match TRBD2. After removal of 1 base from V and 5 bases from J, the junction contained 0 bases not matched to a gene. Germline V gene data show CDR1 as LGHDT and CDR2 as YNNKEL (reference sequence). The CDR3 spans 13 residues. CDR3 protein: CASSQGGRETQYF. The DNA of the CDR3 is TGTGCCAGCAGCCAAGGCGGGAGGGAGACCCAGTACTTC.

V gene TRBV7-6 combines with J gene TRBJ2-1; D is possibly TRBD2 (5 bases). CDR1 is SGHVS, CDR2 FNYEAQ, per germline. V lost 1 base and J 6 bases, leaving 16 bases between the germline ends. This CDR3 spans 16 amino acids. The CDR3: CASSLEASKSTNEQFF. The DNA of the CDR3 is TGTGCCAGCAGCTTAGAGGCTAGCAAATCCACCAATGAGCAGTTCTTC.

CDR3 coding DNA: TGCAGTGCTAGAGTCCTAGGGGGGGAACATAATTCACCCCTCCACTTT. Encoded protein: CSARVLGGEHNSPLHF. V and J are TRBV20-1 and TRBJ1-6; D might be TRBD1 (6 bases). This CDR3 is 16 amino acids long. CDR1 and CDR2 (germline): DFQATT, SNEGSKA (reference sequence). V lost 1 base, J lost 5 bases, and 15 bases lay in between.

The gene calls are TRBV7-2 and TRBJ2-3, with TRBD2 identical over 8 bases. This CDR3 has 15 amino acids. Germline trimming cut 3 bases from V and 4 bases from J; bases unmatched to any gene: 6. Germline CDR1 and CDR2: SGHTA and FQGNSA. The chain's CDR3 is CTSSLAGGGADTQYF. CDR3 DNA: TGTACCAGCAGCTTGGCGGGAGGAGGTGCAGATACGCAGTATTTT.

A few counts support this clonotype. The J gene is TRBJ2-2, the V gene TRBV6-1, with 10 bases matching TRBD2. The germline V gene encodes CDR1 MNHNS and CDR2 SASEGT. This CDR3 is 15 amino acids long. V lost 7 bases and J lost 3; bases outside the gene matches: 5. The CDR3 region has the DNA TGTGCCAGCAAGCCGGGACTAGCGTACACCGGGGAGCTGTTTTTT. It encodes CASKPGLAYTGELFF.

In its sample, this clonotype was seen a few times. The chain employs TRBV20-1 and TRBJ1-5; tentatively, D is TRBD1 (6 bases). The germline V and J ends were trimmed by 5 bases and 3 bases, with 11 bases remaining between them. Germline loops: CDR1 DFQATT, CDR2 SNEGSKA (reference sequence). CDR3 length equals 13 residues. The CDR3 DNA reads TGCAGTGCTCGGGACACCTCCAATCAGCCCCAGCATTTT. It codes for CSARDTSNQPQHF.

This chain's CDR3 is CASSQGSQGNTEAFF. The CDR3 DNA sequence: TGCGCCAGCAGCCAAGGGTCTCAGGGGAACACTGAAGCTTTCTTT. This chain uses TRBV4-1 with TRBJ1-1, with D possibly TRBD1 on 5 matching bases. This CDR3 region has 15 residues. Trimming cost V 1 base and J 1 base, with 10 bases left between them. CDR1 and CDR2 (germline): MGHRA, YSYEKL.

The V and J genes are TRBV7-2 and TRBJ2-7; 7 bases line up with TRBD1. This CDR3 is 16 amino acids long. From germline, CDR1 is SGHTA and CDR2 FQGNSA. Germline trimming cut 5 bases from V and 7 bases from J; bases unmatched to any gene: 17. CDR3 DNA: TGTGCCAGCAGCGACCACCTTCGAGACAGGGCAAGGGAGCAGTACTTC. Amino acid sequence: CASSDHLRDRAREQYF.

V usage is TRBV7-6 and J usage is TRBJ2-2; the D gene is possibly TRBD2 (6 bases). Germline lookup yields CDR1 SGHVS and CDR2 FNYEAQ. The CDR3 covers 17 residues. V shed 1 base and J shed 5 bases, with 17 bases lying between them. This CDR3 is CASSLGGGGGWTGELFF. CDR3 coding DNA: TGTGCCAGCAGCTTAGGGGGAGGAGGAGGATGGACCGGGGAGCTGTTTTTT. The variable domain in full, completed from reference TRBV7-6 and TRBJ2-2, reads GAGVSQSPRYKVTKRGQDVALRCDPISGHVSLYWYRQALGQGPEFLTYFNYEAQQDKSGLPNDRFSAERPEGSISTLTIQRTEQRDSAMYRCASSLGGGGGWTGELFFGEGSRLTVL.

This clonotype was picked up a small number of times. J is TRBJ2-3 and V is TRBV20-1; TRBD2 aligns across 13 bases. V lost 5 bases, J lost 2 bases, and 22 bases stayed unmatched. CDR3 length: 21 amino acids. Germline-derived CDR1 and CDR2 are DFQATT and SNEGSKA (reference sequence). The CDR3 nucleotides are TGCAGTGCTCGAGGACTAGCGGGGGCCAAACCATTCTCAACGCCCACAGATACGCAGTATTTT. Its translation: CSARGLAGAKPFSTPTDTQYF.